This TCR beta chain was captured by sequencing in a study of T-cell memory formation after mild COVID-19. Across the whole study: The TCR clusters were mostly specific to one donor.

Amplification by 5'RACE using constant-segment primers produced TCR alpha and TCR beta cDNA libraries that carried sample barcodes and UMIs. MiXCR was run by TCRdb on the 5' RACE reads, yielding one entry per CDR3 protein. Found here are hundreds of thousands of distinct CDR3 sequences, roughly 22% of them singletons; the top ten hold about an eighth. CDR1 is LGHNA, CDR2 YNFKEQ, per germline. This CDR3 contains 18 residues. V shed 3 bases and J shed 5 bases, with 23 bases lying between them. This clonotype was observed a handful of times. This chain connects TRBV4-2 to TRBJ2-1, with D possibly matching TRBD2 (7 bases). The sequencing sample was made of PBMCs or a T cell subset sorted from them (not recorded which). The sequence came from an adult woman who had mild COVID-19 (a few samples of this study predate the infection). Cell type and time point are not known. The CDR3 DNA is TGTGCCAGCAGCCATGACCCGGGAGGCAAAAGGGGGGACAATGAGCAGTTCTTC. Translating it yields CASSHDPGGKRGDNEQFF.